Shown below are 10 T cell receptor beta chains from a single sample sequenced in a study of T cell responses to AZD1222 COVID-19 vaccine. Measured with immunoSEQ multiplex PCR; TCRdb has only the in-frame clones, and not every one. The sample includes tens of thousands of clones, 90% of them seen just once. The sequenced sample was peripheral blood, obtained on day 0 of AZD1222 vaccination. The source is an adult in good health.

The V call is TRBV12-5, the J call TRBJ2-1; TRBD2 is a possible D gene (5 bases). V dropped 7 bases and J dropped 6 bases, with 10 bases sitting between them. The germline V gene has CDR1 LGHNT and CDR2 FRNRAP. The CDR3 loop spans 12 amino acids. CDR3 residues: CASDEGINEQFF. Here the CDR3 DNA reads TGTGCTAGTGATGAGGGCATCAATGAGCAGTTCTTC.

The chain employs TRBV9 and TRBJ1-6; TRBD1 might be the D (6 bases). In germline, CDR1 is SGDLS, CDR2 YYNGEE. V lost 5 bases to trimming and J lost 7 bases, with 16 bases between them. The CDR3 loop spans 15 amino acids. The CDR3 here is CASSAGGKGNSPLHF. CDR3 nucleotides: TGTGCCAGCAGTGCGGGGGGCAAGGGAAATTCACCCCTCCACTTT.

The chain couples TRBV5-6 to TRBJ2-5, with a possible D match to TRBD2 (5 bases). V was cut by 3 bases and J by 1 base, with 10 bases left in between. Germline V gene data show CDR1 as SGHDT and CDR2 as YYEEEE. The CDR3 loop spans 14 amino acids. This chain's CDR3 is CASSYLGSQETQYF. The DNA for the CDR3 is TGTGCCAGCAGCTACCTGGGGAGCCAAGAGACCCAGTACTTC.

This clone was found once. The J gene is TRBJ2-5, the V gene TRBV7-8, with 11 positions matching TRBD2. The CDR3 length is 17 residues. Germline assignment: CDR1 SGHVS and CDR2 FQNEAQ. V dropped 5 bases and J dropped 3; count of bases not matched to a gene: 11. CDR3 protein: CASSPPSLLAGEETQYF. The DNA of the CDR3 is TGTGCCAGCAGCCCGCCATCTTTACTAGCGGGGGAAGAGACCCAGTACTTC.

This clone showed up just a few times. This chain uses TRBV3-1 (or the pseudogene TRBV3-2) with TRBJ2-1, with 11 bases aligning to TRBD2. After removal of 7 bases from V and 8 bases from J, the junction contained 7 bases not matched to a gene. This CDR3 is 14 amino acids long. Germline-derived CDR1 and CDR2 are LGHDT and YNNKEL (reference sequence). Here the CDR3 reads CASTLTSGSDEQFF. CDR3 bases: TGTGCCAGCACCCTAACTAGCGGGAGTGATGAGCAGTTCTTC.

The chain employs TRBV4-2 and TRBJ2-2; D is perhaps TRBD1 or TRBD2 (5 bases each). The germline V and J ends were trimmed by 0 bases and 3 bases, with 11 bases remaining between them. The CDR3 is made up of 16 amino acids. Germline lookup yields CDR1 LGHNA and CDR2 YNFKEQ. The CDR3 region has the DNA TGTGCCAGCAGCCAAGAGGGGGTGGGAGACACCGGGGAGCTGTTTTTT. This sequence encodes CASSQEGVGDTGELFF.

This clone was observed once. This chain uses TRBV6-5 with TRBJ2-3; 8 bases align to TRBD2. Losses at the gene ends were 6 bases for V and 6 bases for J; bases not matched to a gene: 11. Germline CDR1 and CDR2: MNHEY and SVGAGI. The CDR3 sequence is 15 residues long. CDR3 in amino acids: CASSRKRGWRDTQYF. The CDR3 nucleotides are TGTGCCAGCAGCAGGAAGCGGGGGTGGCGGGATACGCAGTATTTT.

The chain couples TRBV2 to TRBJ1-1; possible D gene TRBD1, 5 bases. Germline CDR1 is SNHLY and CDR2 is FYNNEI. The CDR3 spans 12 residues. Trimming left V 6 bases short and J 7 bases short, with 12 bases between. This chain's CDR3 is CASRDMSREAFF. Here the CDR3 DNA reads TGTGCCAGCAGGGACATGAGCCGTGAAGCTTTCTTT.

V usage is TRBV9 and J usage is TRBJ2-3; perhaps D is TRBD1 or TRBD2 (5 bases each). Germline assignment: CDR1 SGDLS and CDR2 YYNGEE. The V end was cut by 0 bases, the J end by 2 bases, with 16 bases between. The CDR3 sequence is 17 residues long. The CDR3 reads CASSVVGTRGDTDTQYF. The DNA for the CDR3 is TGTGCCAGCAGCGTAGTTGGGACCAGAGGAGACACAGATACGCAGTATTTT. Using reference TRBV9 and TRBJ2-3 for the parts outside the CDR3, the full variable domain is DSGVTQTPKHLITATGQRVTLRCSPRSGDLSVYWYQQSLDQGLQFLIQYYNGEERAKGNILERFSAQQFPDLHSELNLSSLELGDSALYFCASSVVGTRGDTDTQYFGPGTRLTVL.

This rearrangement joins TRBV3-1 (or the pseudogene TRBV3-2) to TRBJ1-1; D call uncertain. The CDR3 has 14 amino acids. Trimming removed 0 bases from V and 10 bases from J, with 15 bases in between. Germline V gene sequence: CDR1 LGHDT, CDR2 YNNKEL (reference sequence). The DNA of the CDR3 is TGTGCCAGCAGCCAAGACAATGAGGATACGAGAGCTTTCTTT. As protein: CASSQDNEDTRAFF.